One TCR beta chain is described in this entry. In germline, CDR1 is MGHDK, CDR2 SYGVNS. The ends were cut back, 3 bases at V and 14 bases at J, with 11 bases in the middle. CDR3 length equals 12 residues. This sample is part of a study of cytomegalovirus exposure and HLA in healthy donors. 60 Vbeta and 13 Jbeta primers were used in PCR. The method was immunoSEQ multiplex PCR; TCRdb's version includes in-frame clones alone and lacks a portion of them. Of 150,000 or so clones in the sample, about 80% were seen once. Sequencing input: PBMCs. This chain joins TRBV25-1 and TRBJ1-6; D not resolved. This sequence originates from a woman aged 50 to 60 in good health and CMV-seropositive. CDR3 DNA sequence: TGTGCCAGCAGTGACTTGCGGGGTTCCCTCCACTTT. Residues: CASSDLRGSLHF. The full variable domain, with the rest looked up from reference TRBV25-1 and TRBJ1-6, is EADIYQTPRYLVIGTGKKITLECSQTMGHDKMYWYQQDPGMELHLIHYSYGVNSTEKGDLSSESTVSRIRTEHFPLTLESARPSHTSQYLCASSDLRGSLHFGNGTRLTVT.